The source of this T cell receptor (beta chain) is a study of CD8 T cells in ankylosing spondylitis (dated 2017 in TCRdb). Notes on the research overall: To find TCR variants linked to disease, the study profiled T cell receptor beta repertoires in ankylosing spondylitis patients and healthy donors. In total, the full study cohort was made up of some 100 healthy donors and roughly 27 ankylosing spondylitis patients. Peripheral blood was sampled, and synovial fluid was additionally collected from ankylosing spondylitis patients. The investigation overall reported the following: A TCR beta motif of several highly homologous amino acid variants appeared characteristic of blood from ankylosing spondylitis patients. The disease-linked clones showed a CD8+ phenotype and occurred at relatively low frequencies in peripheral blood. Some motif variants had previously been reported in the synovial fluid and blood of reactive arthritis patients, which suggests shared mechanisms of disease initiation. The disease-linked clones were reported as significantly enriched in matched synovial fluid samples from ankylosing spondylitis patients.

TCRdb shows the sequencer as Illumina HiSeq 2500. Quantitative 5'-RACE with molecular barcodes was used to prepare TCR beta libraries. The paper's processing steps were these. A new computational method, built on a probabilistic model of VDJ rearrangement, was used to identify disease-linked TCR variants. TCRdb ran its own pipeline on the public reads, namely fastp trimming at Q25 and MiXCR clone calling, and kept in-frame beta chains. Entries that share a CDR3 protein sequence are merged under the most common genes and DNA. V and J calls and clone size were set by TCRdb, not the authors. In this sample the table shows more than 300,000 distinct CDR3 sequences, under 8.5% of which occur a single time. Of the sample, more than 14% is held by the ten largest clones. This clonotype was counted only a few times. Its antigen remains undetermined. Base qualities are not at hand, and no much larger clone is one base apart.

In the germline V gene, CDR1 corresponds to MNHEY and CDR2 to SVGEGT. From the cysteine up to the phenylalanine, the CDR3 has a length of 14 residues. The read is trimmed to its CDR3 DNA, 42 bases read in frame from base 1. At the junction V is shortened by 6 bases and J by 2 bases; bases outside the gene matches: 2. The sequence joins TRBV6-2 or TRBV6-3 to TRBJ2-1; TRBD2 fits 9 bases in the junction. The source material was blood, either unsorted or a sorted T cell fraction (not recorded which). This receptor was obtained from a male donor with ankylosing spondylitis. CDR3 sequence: CASRPSGTYNEQFF. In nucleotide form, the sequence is TGTGCCAGCAGGCCTAGCGGGACCTACAATGAGCAGTTCTTC.